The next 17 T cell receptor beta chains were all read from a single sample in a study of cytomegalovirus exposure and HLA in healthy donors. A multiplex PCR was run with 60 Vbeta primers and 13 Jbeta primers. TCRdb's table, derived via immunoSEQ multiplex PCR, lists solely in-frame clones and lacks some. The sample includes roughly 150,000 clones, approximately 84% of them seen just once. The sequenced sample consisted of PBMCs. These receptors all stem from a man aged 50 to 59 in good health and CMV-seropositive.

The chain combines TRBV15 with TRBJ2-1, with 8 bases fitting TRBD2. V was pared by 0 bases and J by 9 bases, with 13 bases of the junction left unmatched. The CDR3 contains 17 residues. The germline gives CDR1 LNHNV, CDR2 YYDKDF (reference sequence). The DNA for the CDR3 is TGTGCCACCAGCAGAGATACTCGGGGGACTAGGTATGCTGAGCAGTTCTTC. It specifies CATSRDTRGTRYAEQFF.

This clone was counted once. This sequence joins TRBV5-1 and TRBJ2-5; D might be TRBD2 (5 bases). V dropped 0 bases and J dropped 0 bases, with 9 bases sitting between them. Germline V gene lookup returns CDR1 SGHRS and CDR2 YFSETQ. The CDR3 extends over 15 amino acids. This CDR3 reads CASSLVSGYQETQYF. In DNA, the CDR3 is TGCGCCAGCAGCTTGGTATCGGGGTACCAAGAGACCCAGTACTTC.

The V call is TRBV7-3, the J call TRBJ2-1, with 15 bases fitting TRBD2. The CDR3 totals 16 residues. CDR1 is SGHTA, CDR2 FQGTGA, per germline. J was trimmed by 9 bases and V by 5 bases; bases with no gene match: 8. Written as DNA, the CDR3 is TGTGCCAGCAGCCGGACTAGCGGGGGGGAGAAAAGTGAGCAGTTCTTC. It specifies CASSRTSGGEKSEQFF.

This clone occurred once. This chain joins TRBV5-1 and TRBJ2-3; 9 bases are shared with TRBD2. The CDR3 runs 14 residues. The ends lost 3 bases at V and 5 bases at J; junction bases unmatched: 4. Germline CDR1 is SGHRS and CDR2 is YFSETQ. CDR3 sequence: CASSWGTSLDTQYF. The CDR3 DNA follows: TGCGCCAGCAGCTGGGGGACTAGCTTAGATACGCAGTATTTT.

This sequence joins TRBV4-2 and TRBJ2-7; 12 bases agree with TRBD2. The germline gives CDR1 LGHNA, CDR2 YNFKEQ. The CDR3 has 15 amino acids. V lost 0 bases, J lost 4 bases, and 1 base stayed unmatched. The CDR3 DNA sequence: TGTGCCAGCAGCCAAGAGACTAGCGGGAGATACGAGCAGTACTTC. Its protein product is CASSQETSGRYEQYF.

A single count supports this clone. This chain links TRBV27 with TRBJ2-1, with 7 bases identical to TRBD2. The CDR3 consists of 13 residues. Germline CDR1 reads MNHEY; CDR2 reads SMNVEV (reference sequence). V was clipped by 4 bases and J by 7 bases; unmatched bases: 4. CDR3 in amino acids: CASSWSGANEQFF. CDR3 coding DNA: TGTGCCAGCAGTTGGAGCGGGGCTAATGAGCAGTTCTTC.

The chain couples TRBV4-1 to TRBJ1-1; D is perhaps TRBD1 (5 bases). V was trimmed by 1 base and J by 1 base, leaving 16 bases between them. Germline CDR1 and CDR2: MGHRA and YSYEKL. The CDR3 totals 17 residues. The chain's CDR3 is CASSQGSLRTRNTEAFF. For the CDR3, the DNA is TGCGCCAGCAGCCAAGGTTCGTTAAGGACAAGGAACACTGAAGCTTTCTTT.

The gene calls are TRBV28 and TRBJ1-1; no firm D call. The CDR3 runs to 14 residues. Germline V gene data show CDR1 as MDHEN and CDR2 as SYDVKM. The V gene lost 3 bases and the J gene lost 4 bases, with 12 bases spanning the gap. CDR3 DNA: TGTGCCAGCAGTTTGGGCGGGGTGGGCACTGAAGCTTTCTTT. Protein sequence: CASSLGGVGTEAFF.

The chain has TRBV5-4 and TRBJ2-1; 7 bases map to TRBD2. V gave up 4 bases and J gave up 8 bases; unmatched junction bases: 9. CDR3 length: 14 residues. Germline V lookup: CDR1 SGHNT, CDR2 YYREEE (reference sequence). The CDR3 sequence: CASSVAGVADEQFF. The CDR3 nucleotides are TGTGCCAGCAGCGTCGCGGGAGTAGCGGATGAGCAGTTCTTC.

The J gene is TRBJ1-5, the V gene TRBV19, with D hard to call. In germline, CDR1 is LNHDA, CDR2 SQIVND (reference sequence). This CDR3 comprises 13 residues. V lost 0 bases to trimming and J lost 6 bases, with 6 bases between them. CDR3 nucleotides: TGTGCCAGTAGTATAGATATTCGTCAGCCCCAGCATTTT. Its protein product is CASSIDIRQPQHF.

CDR3 amino acids: CASSVAGQVNQPQHF. The CDR3 DNA reads TGTGCCAGCAGCGTCGCGGGGCAGGTCAATCAGCCCCAGCATTTT. This sequence joins TRBV28 and TRBJ1-5, with a possible D match to TRBD1 (5 bases). This CDR3 spans 15 amino acids. Germline V gene data show CDR1 as MDHEN and CDR2 as SYDVKM. V lost 6 bases to trimming and J lost 3 bases, with 15 bases between them.

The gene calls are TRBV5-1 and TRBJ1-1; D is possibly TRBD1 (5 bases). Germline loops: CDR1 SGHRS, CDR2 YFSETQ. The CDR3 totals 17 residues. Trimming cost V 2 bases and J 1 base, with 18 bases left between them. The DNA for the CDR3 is TGCGCCAGCAGCTTAACAGGTCCCCGGACATCGAACACTGAAGCTTTCTTT. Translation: CASSLTGPRTSNTEAFF.

For the CDR3, the DNA is TGTGCCAGCAGCCTTGATTTTAGCGGGGGGGGCGATGAGCAGTTCTTC. Its protein is CASSLDFSGGGDEQFF. V and J are TRBV7-9 and TRBJ2-1, with TRBD2 matching 11 bases. Germline loops: CDR1 SEHNR, CDR2 FQNEAQ (reference sequence). V was pared by 5 bases and J by 8 bases, with 11 bases of the junction left unmatched. The CDR3 extends over 16 amino acids.

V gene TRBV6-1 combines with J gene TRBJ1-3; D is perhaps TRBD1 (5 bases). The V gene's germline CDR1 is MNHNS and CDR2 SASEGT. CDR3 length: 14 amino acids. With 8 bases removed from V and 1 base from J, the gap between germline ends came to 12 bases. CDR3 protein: CASLERGSGNTIYF. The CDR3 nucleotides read TGTGCCAGCTTAGAAAGGGGTTCTGGAAACACCATATATTTT.

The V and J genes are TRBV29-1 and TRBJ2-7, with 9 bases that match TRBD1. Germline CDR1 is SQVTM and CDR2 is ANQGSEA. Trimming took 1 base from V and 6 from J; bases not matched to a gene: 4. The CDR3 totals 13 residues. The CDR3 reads CSVEVQGASEQYF. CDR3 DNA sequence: TGCAGCGTTGAAGTACAGGGGGCTTCCGAGCAGTACTTC.

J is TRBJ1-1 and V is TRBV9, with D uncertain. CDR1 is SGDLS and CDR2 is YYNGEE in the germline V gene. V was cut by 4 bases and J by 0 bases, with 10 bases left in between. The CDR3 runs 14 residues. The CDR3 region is CASSPRTLNTEAFF. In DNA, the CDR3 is TGTGCCAGCAGCCCCAGGACTTTGAACACTGAAGCTTTCTTT.

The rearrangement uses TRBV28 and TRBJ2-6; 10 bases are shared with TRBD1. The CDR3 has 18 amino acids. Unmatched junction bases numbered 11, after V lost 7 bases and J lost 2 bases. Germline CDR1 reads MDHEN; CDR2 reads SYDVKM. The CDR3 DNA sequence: TGTGCCAGCAAGGATGCGGGACAGGGGACCCCTGGGGCCAACGTCCTGACTTTC. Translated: CASKDAGQGTPGANVLTF.